This TCR beta chain was observed in a study of blood T cell repertoires in COVID-19. The wider study: Specimens from acute and convalescent COVID-19 originated in the United States, Italy and Spain. In each case, the material was cDNA or gDNA derived from T cells, B-cell-depleted T cells, or PBMCs.

As handled by the study authors: Reference gene primer amplification gave estimated nucleated cell counts. The data were produced by immunoSEQ multiplex PCR, yet TCRdb's version contains in-frame clones alone and is incomplete. Clone size and the V and J calls come from that table; the DNA yielded D and trimming. This table holds 85,000 to 100,000 clones, about three quarters found once. The CDR3 length is 15 residues. V dropped 4 bases and J dropped 5; count of bases not matched to a gene: 10. In germline, CDR1 is SGHRS, CDR2 YFSETQ. Source material: peripheral blood. The chain couples TRBV5-1 to TRBJ2-5; 8 positions agree with TRBD2. This clonotype was obtained from a man in his fifties who had recovered from COVID-19. CDR3 amino acids: CASSLGLAVWETQYF. CDR3 nucleotide sequence: TGCGCCAGCAGCCTCGGACTAGCAGTGTGGGAGACCCAGTACTTC.